Sequencing of this T cell receptor (beta chain) was carried out in a study of beta chain features in type 1 diabetes. Germline V lookup: CDR1 MDHEN, CDR2 SYDVKM. Trimming removed 4 bases from V and 8 bases from J, with 11 bases in between. The CDR3 consists of 12 residues. Sequenced material consisted of expressed TCRB transcripts (all of the isolated RNA was reverse transcribed). TCRdb's copy holds only in-frame clones and misses some; the assay was immunoSEQ multiplex PCR. The sample contains some 44,000 clones, about 51% of which appear only once. Populations obtained by sorting all exceeded 95% purity.

The sequenced sample consisted of Tregs from blood. The chain combines TRBV28 with TRBJ1-1; D unresolved. The origin of this receptor is a woman between 18 and 29 years old in good health. The CDR3 nucleotides are TGTGCCAGCAGTTCCCACCCACGGGAAGCTTTCTTT. Translation gives CASSSHPREAFF. The full variable domain, in which reference TRBV28 and TRBJ1-1 provide the parts outside the CDR3, is DVKVTQSSRYLVKRTGEKVFLECVQDMDHENMFWYRQDPGLGLRLIYFSYDVKMKEKGDIPEGYSVSREKKERFSLILESASTNQTSMYLCASSSHPREAFFGQGTRLTVV.